This TCR beta chain was captured in a study of blood T cell repertoires in COVID-19. In assigning cohorts, the study relied on participant-reported clinical history. The protocol was immunoSEQ multiplex PCR, while the TCRdb copy is restricted to in-frame clones and leaves out a portion. The data show roughly 190,000 clones, with roughly 82% seen just once and around 5.2% held by the top ten. V was pared by 3 bases and J by 5 bases, with 15 bases between. The CDR3 contains 15 residues. Germline assignment: CDR1 SEHNR and CDR2 FQNEAQ (reference sequence). The TCR originated in a woman aged 55 to 70 with acute COVID-19. Input material: PBMCs or T cells enriched from blood (not recorded which). The chain is built from TRBV7-9 and TRBJ2-3; possibly TRBD2 for D (6 bases). The DNA of the CDR3 is TGTGCCAGCAGCTTCGACACCCCGGGGGTAGATACGCAGTATTTT. This encodes CASSFDTPGVDTQYF. Looking up the rest from reference TRBV7-9 and TRBJ2-3 gives the full variable domain: DTGVSQNPRHKITKRGQNVTFRCDPISEHNRLYWYRQTLGQGPEFLTYFQNEAQLEKSRLLSDRFSAERPKGSFSTLEIQRTEQGDSAMYLCASSFDTPGVDTQYFGPGTRLTVL.